This TCR beta chain stems from a study of blood T cells in healthy people across ages. About the research overall: About one barcoded TCR beta cDNA was captured per two T cells.

No fewer than 7 million PBMCs went into each sample. Next came a second PCR, run for 7 to 11 cycles, which used a sample-barcoded 5' primer along with a J-beta primer mix. Every cDNA was tagged by a template-switch adaptor with 12 random nucleotides. All samples gave at least 2.5 million CDR3-containing paired-end reads. TCRdb redid the calling of the 5' RACE reads with MiXCR, one entry per CDR3 protein. The sample lists about a million distinct CDR3 sequences, roughly half occurring once. V was trimmed by 5 bases and J by 3 bases, leaving 11 bases between them. This CDR3 spans 13 amino acids. Germline V gene data show CDR1 as MNHEY and CDR2 as SMNVEV (reference sequence).

Material: blood. This chain connects TRBV27 to TRBJ2-7; D is possibly TRBD1 (6 bases). The receptor was derived from a woman aged 55-69 years in good health. The CDR3, as DNA: TGTGCCAGCAGTGCCAGGGACAACTACGAGCAGTACTTC. Residues: CASSARDNYEQYF.